This T cell receptor (beta chain) originates from a study of T cells in Graves' hyperthyroidism and ophthalmopathy. Amplification of TCR beta CDR3 regions was performed using RNA transcripts as template. The TCR CDR3 first-round RT-PCR relied on the HTBI primer set. From the multiplex PCR reads, TCRdb called clonotypes with MiXCR, one entry per CDR3 protein. Of nearly 250,000 distinct CDR3 sequences listed, roughly 17% are singletons. This clonotype occurred many times. J was trimmed by 12 bases and V by 2 bases; bases with no gene match: 7. The CDR3 runs 13 residues. Germline values: CDR1 ENHRY, CDR2 SYGVKD.

The receptor was isolated from a woman under 30 with Graves' ophthalmopathy. V usage is TRBV10-3 and J usage is TRBJ1-5, with 7 nucleotides matching TRBD1. Sequenced material: blood. CDR3 in amino acids: CAISETSRGRQHF. The CDR3 DNA reads TGTGCCATCAGTGAGACAAGTAGGGGGCGCCAGCATTTT.